This TCR beta chain appears in the sequencing data of a study of shared clonotypes between healthy human individuals. Naive CD8 cells, CD45RO-negative and positively selected for CCR7, excluded terminally differentiated effector memory CD45RA+ cells. The CDR3 contains 19 residues. CDR1 is MDHEN and CDR2 is SYDVKM in the germline V gene. The junction had 17 bases not matched to a gene; V was cut back by 5 bases and J by 2 bases. This clone was seen just once. Data came from immunoSEQ multiplex PCR; TCRdb stores just in-frame clones and leaves some out. The table includes hundreds of thousands of clones, around 96% detected once.

The V and J genes are TRBV28 and TRBJ1-2, with TRBD1 matching over 10 bases. This TCR derives from a woman aged 25 to 45 in good health. Sequencing was carried out using naive CD8+ T cells sorted from blood. CDR3 region: CASSDVPGQGPSGNYGYTF. In DNA form, the CDR3 reads TGTGCCAGCAGTGACGTTCCGGGACAGGGGCCGTCGGGAAACTATGGCTACACCTTC.